This T cell receptor beta chain was retrieved from a study of technical replicates of blood from several donors. Repertoires were generated with immunoSEQ multiplex PCR, while TCRdb's copy carries only in-frame clones and drops some. The sample carries tens of thousands of clones, around 94% recorded once. Germline V gene sequence: CDR1 MNHNS, CDR2 SASEGT. The V end was cut by 7 bases, the J end by 5 bases, with 6 bases between. This CDR3 has 10 amino acids. The clonotype comes from a human donor in good health. The sequenced sample was T cells isolated from PBMCs. This chain uses TRBV6-1 with TRBJ2-7; tentatively, D is TRBD2 (5 bases). The CDR3 here is CASNSDEQYF. For the CDR3, the DNA is TGTGCCAGCAATAGCGACGAGCAGTACTTC.